The source of this T cell receptor beta chain is a study of blood T cell repertoires in COVID-19. Study at large: Spain, Italy and the United States supplied samples that represented acute and convalescent COVID-19. T cells, B-cell-depleted T cells, or PBMCs provided the cDNA or gDNA that served as material.

This CDR3 is 14 amino acids long. The germline CDR1 and CDR2 sequences are MGHDK and SYGVNS. Trimming removed 4 bases at V and 5 bases at J, with 14 bases between. In the original workflow: Cell counts per sample came from amplifying reference gene primers. TCRdb keeps only in-frame clones here, not all; method: immunoSEQ multiplex PCR. V, J and clone size reflect that table, while D and trimming were determined from the DNA. The repertoire includes fewer than 300,000 clones, 88% of them detected once, and about 0.99% sits in the top ten. The chain is built from TRBV25-1 and TRBJ2-5; D may be TRBD2 (6 bases). The source material was peripheral blood. This clonotype originated in a woman aged 40 to 50 who had recovered from COVID-19. The CDR3 here is CASSGGVPRETQYF. For the CDR3, the DNA is TGTGCCAGCAGTGGCGGGGTCCCAAGGGAGACCCAGTACTTC.